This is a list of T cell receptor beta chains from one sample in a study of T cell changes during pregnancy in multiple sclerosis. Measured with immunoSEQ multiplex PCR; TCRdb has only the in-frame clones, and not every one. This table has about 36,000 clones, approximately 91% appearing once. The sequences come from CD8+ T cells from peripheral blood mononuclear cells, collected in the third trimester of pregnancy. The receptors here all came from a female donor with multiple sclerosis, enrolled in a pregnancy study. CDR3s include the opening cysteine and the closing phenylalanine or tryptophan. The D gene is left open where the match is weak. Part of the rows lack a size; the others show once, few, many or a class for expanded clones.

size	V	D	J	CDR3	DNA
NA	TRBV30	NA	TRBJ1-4	CAWRSLERVPNEKLFF	TGTGCCTGGAGGAGCCTTGAGAGGGTACCAAATGAAAAACTGTTTTTT
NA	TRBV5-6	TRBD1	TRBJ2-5	CASSFGQGRAGTQYF	TGTGCCAGCAGCTTCGGACAGGGACGGGCTGGGACCCAGTACTTC
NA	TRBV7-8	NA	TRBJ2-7	CASSLPPRWEQYF	TGTGCCAGCAGCTTACCGCCCCGGTGGGAGCAGTACTTC
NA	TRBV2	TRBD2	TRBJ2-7	CASSAVGGYDEQYF	TGTGCCAGCAGTGCGGTGGGAGGGTACGACGAGCAGTACTTC
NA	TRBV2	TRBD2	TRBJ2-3	CASSGLAGVNTDTQYF	TGTGCCAGCAGTGGACTAGCGGGGGTCAACACAGATACGCAGTATTTT
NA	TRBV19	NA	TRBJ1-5	CASSIVGGTNQPQHF	TGTGCCAGTAGTATAGTGGGAGGGACCAATCAGCCCCAGCATTTT
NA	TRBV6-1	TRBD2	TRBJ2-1	CASSVKAGAWNEQFF	TGTGCCAGCAGTGTAAAAGCGGGAGCGTGGAATGAGCAGTTCTTC
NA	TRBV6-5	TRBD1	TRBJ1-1	CASSYSQGAPAFF	TGTGCCAGCAGTTACTCCCAGGGGGCACCGGCTTTCTTT
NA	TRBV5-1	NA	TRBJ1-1	CASSSEDLNTEAFF	TGCGCCAGCAGCTCTGAGGACTTGAACACTGAAGCTTTCTTT
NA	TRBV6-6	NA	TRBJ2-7	CASSYDRRGSYEQYF	TGTGCCAGCAGTTACGACCGGCGGGGCTCCTACGAGCAGTACTTC
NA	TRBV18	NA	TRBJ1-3	CASSPPVDSSGNTIYF	TGTGCCAGCTCACCACCGGTGGACAGCTCTGGAAACACCATATATTTT
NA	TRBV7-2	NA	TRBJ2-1	CASSSRTVLSEQFF	TGTGCCAGCAGCTCGAGGACAGTACTCAGTGAGCAGTTCTTC
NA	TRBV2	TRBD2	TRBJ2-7	CASSVLAGPAYEQYF	TGTGCCAGCAGTGTCCTAGCGGGTCCTGCCTACGAGCAGTACTTC
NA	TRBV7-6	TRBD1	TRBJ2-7	CASSPTGQGHYEQYF	TGTGCCAGCAGCCCTACGGGACAGGGCCACTACGAGCAGTACTTC
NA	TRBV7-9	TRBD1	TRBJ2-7	CASSLWDRGSYEQYF	TGTGCCAGCAGCTTATGGGACAGGGGGTCGTACGAGCAGTACTTC
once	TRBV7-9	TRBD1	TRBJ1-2	CASSSPTGSYGYTF	TGTGCCAGCAGCTCCCCGACAGGGAGCTATGGCTACACCTTC
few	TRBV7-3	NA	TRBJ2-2	CASSGLGGNGELFF	TGTGCCAGCAGCGGATTAGGGGGAAACGGGGAGCTGTTTTTT
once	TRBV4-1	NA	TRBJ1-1	CASSQDTGRTEAFF	TGCGCCAGCAGCCAAGATACGGGTCGAACTGAAGCTTTCTTT
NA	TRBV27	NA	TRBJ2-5	CASSLSPGNQETQYF	TGTGCCAGCAGTTTATCGCCGGGGAACCAAGAGACCCAGTACTTC
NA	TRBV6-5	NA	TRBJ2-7	CASSYPRGVGGEQYF	TGTGCCAGCAGTTACCCGCGGGGCGTCGGGGGCGAGCAGTACTTC
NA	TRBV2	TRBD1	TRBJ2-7	CASSEGQQGVAYEQYF	TGTGCCAGCAGTGAGGGCCAACAGGGGGTCGCCTACGAGCAGTACTTC
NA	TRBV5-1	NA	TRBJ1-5	CASSQGPWSNQPQHF	TGCGCCAGCAGCCAGGGCCCGTGGAGCAATCAGCCCCAGCATTTT